This T cell receptor beta chain was identified in a study of blood T cell repertoires in COVID-19. The CDR3 loop spans 13 amino acids. Trimming removed 6 bases from V and 6 bases from J, with 14 bases in between. Germline CDR1 and CDR2: LNHDA and SQIVND (reference sequence). Only in-frame clones appear in the TCRdb table, and some are missing; sequencing was by immunoSEQ multiplex PCR. Here the sample spans fewer than 200,000 clones, approximately 79% being singletons. The clonotype originates from an elderly woman with acute or convalescent COVID-19. Material for sequencing was peripheral blood. This chain connects TRBV19 to TRBJ1-2; TRBD1 might be the D (5 bases). CDR3 sequence: CASRTALSNGYTF. In nucleotides, the CDR3 is TGTGCCAGTAGGACAGCCCTATCTAATGGCTACACCTTC.